The 28 T cell receptor beta chains below come from one sample, sequenced in a study of human T cells and chemical hapten exposure. MiXCR, run by TCRdb on the RACE reads, gives a single entry per CDR3 protein. The sample consists of roughly 120,000 distinct CDR3 sequences, approximately 9.5% of them appearing once. This sample's time point: healthy volunteer bleed at 2 weeks. Unfractionated whole blood served as the source for total RNA extraction. The sample consisted of whole blood. All receptors derive from a male donor in good health. Some clones in this sample may be carry-over from other donors' samples.

This clonotype was recorded a few times. The chain recombines TRBV29-1 with TRBJ2-7; D uncertain. CDR1 and CDR2 from the germline V gene are SQVTM and ANQGSEA. This CDR3 contains 13 residues. V dropped 4 bases and J dropped 5 bases, with 15 bases sitting between them. The DNA for the CDR3 is TGCAGCGTTGGTCCTAGGGATTTCGACGAGCAGTACTTC. Translation gives CSVGPRDFDEQYF.

There are a few counts of this clonotype. The chain uses TRBV5-1 and TRBJ1-1, with D unclear. The germline V and J ends were trimmed by 4 bases and 5 bases, with 15 bases remaining between them. Germline lookup yields CDR1 SGHRS and CDR2 YFSETQ. The CDR3 runs 14 residues. In DNA form, the CDR3 reads TGCGCCAGCAGCCCAGACCGTCACCGGACTGAAGCTTTCTTT. It yields the protein CASSPDRHRTEAFF.

In its sample, this clonotype was seen many times. This sequence joins TRBV4-1 and TRBJ1-1; D gene unclear. With 3 bases removed from V and 1 base from J, the gap between germline ends came to 6 bases. Germline values: CDR1 MGHRA, CDR2 YSYEKL. The CDR3 has 13 amino acids. The CDR3 DNA sequence: TGCGCCAGCAGCCATACAGAGAACACTGAAGCTTTCTTT. It is translated as CASSHTENTEAFF.

In its sample, this clonotype was seen a few times. The V gene is TRBV5-1, the J gene TRBJ1-2; 8 positions agree with TRBD1. This CDR3 spans 15 amino acids. Germline-derived CDR1 and CDR2 are SGHRS and YFSETQ. The J segment lost 4 bases and the V segment lost 4 bases, leaving 9 bases of the junction unmatched. Here the CDR3 reads CASSTVTGGGYGYTF. The CDR3, as DNA: TGCGCCAGCAGCACGGTTACAGGGGGTGGCTATGGCTACACCTTC.

This rearrangement joins TRBV19 to TRBJ1-5, with 9 bases identical to TRBD1. V lost 7 bases and J lost 0; bases outside the gene matches: 4. The CDR3 runs to 15 residues. Germline values: CDR1 LNHDA, CDR2 SQIVND (reference sequence). CDR3 nucleotide sequence: TGTGCCAGTACTCGGACAGGGGCTAGCAATCAGCCCCAGCATTTT. Translated, it gives CASTRTGASNQPQHF.

This chain connects TRBV19 to TRBJ2-7; D may correspond to TRBD1 or TRBD2 (5 bases each). Germline-derived CDR1 and CDR2 are LNHDA and SQIVND (reference sequence). V lost 4 bases to trimming and J lost 3 bases, with 10 bases between them. This CDR3 spans 13 amino acids. The CDR3 DNA sequence: TGTGCCAGTAGTAGGGACGGGATCTACGAGCAGTACTTC. As protein: CASSRDGIYEQYF.

This clonotype was counted many times. The rearrangement links TRBV6-1 to TRBJ2-1, with D perhaps TRBD1 (5 bases). The CDR3 loop spans 13 amino acids. The V end lost 5 bases, the J end lost 4 bases, and 9 bases lay between the germline ends. Per the germline V gene, CDR1 is MNHNS and CDR2 is SASEGT. This CDR3 reads CASSSREYNEQFF. The CDR3 coding sequence is TGTGCCAGCAGTTCCAGGGAATACAATGAGCAGTTCTTC.

This chain connects TRBV28 to TRBJ1-3; D gene uncertain. V was shortened by 6 bases and J by 0 bases, with 9 bases between the two germline ends. The CDR3 runs 14 residues. CDR1 is MDHEN, CDR2 SYDVKM, per germline. CDR3 DNA sequence: TGTGCCAGCAGGGGAGCGGTCTCTGGAAACACCATATATTTT. Translation gives CASRGAVSGNTIYF. Variable domain in full (rest from reference TRBV28 and TRBJ1-3): DVKVTQSSRYLVKRTGEKVFLECVQDMDHENMFWYRQDPGLGLRLIYFSYDVKMKEKGDIPEGYSVSREKKERFSLILESASTNQTSMYLCASRGAVSGNTIYFGEGSWLTVV.

V is TRBV7-2 and J is TRBJ2-6; either TRBD1 or TRBD2 may supply D (6 bases each). Trimming removed 5 bases at V and 2 bases at J, with 16 bases between. CDR3 length: 17 residues. Germline CDR1 and CDR2: SGHTA and FQGNSA. The CDR3, as DNA: TGTGCCAGCAGCCGCCTGGGGGGCGCGGCTGGGGCCAACGTCCTGACTTTC. Amino acid sequence: CASSRLGGAAGANVLTF. Together with reference TRBV7-2 and TRBJ2-6, the CDR3 gives the full variable domain: GAGVSQSPSNKVTEKGKDVELRCDPISGHTALYWYRQSLGQGLEFLIYFQGNSAPDKSGLPSDRFSAERTGGSVSTLTIQRTQQEDSAVYLCASSRLGGAAGANVLTFGAGSRLTVL.

The V gene is TRBV20-1, the J gene TRBJ2-1; TRBD1 matches at 7 bases. J was trimmed by 5 bases and V by 4 bases; bases with no gene match: 5. The length of the CDR3 is 13 residues. Germline V gene data show CDR1 as DFQATT and CDR2 as SNEGSKA (reference sequence). The DNA of the CDR3 is TGCAGTGCTATCGGGACAGCGAACAATGAGCAGTTCTTC. Residues: CSAIGTANNEQFF.

A few counts support this clonotype. A much larger clone lies one base from this, so it may be a read error. The chain carries TRBV6-2 or TRBV6-3 and TRBJ2-3, with TRBD1 identical over 7 bases. Germline loops: CDR1 MNHEY, CDR2 SVGEGT. V lost 6 bases, J lost 2 bases, and 5 bases stayed unmatched. The CDR3 loop spans 14 amino acids. CDR3 bases: TGTGCCAGCAGCCCGGGACAGATCACAGATACGCAGTATTTT. Encoded protein: CASSPGQITDTQYF.

The chain recombines TRBV19 with TRBJ2-1; either TRBD1 or TRBD2 may fit D (5 bases each). V lost 3 bases and J 5 bases, leaving 14 bases between the germline ends. The V gene's germline CDR1 is LNHDA and CDR2 SQIVND (reference sequence). The length of the CDR3 is 15 residues. The CDR3 loop reads CASSIWGRGDNEQFF. The DNA of the CDR3 is TGTGCCAGTAGTATTTGGGGGAGAGGTGACAATGAGCAGTTCTTC.

The rearrangement links TRBV19 to TRBJ1-2, with 8 bases identical to TRBD1. This CDR3 has 13 amino acids. Germline CDR1 and CDR2: LNHDA and SQIVND (reference sequence). The junction had 12 bases not matched to a gene; V was cut back by 10 bases and J by 8 bases. CDR3: CAIPDREVGGYTF. CDR3 nucleotide sequence: TGTGCCATCCCGGACAGGGAGGTAGGCGGCTACACCTTC.

This clonotype occurred a few times. V and J are TRBV15 and TRBJ1-1; D gene unclear. V was pared by 3 bases and J by 1 base, with 6 bases between. The CDR3 extends over 13 amino acids. The germline V gene encodes CDR1 LNHNV and CDR2 YYDKDF (reference sequence). The CDR3 region has the DNA TGTGCCACCAGCAGGGTTTCGAACACTGAAGCTTTCTTT. It encodes CATSRVSNTEAFF.

This clonotype was seen many times. The chain links TRBV5-1 to TRBJ1-5; D not resolved. The CDR3 extends over 14 amino acids. The V end was cut by 1 base, the J end by 5 bases, with 10 bases between. CDR1 is SGHRS and CDR2 is YFSETQ in the germline V gene. Here the CDR3 DNA reads TGCGCCAGCAGCTTGACATTGGGTGATCAGCCCCAGCATTTT. Translating gives CASSLTLGDQPQHF.

The J gene is TRBJ2-1, the V gene TRBV15; 7 bases map to TRBD1. CDR3 length: 15 amino acids. CDR1 LNHNV and CDR2 YYDKDF come from the germline V gene (reference sequence). V lost 1 base to trimming and J lost 9 bases; unmatched junction nucleotides: 9. The CDR3 DNA reads TGTGCCACCAGCAGAGTAGGGGGCTCAGTCGTTGAGCAGTTCTTC. Translated: CATSRVGGSVVEQFF.

This clonotype appeared a few times. V is TRBV11-2 and J is TRBJ2-7; the D gene is possibly TRBD1 (5 bases). Germline lookup yields CDR1 SGHAT and CDR2 FQNNGV. The CDR3 is made up of 13 amino acids. V was trimmed by 8 bases and J by 6 bases, leaving 17 bases between them. CDR3 region: CASRETVKGEQYF. CDR3 nucleotides: TGTGCCAGCCGTGAGACAGTAAAAGGCGAGCAGTACTTC.

The chain links TRBV2 to TRBJ1-4; 11 bases match TRBD1. The V gene's germline CDR1 is SNHLY and CDR2 FYNNEI. The CDR3 runs to 16 residues. V lost 6 bases, J lost 2 bases, and 5 bases stayed unmatched. The CDR3 DNA is TGTGCCAGCAGCCGGACAGGGGGCGAGACTAATGAAAAACTGTTTTTT. Protein product: CASSRTGGETNEKLFF.

This clonotype was recorded a few times. This CDR3 is CASKETGTRNTEAFF. CDR3 nucleotide sequence: TGTGCCAGCAAAGAAACCGGGACACGGAACACTGAAGCTTTCTTT. This rearrangement joins TRBV2 to TRBJ1-1; tentative D call: TRBD1 (6 bases). V was cut by 7 bases and J by 1 base, with 16 bases left in between. Looked up from germline, CDR1 is SNHLY and CDR2 is FYNNEI. The CDR3 has 15 amino acids.

A few counts support this clonotype. The chain couples TRBV12-3 or TRBV12-4 to TRBJ2-1, with D possibly being TRBD1 (6 bases). CDR3 length equals 14 residues. V lost 9 bases to trimming and J lost 5 bases, with 17 bases between them. The CDR3 spells CASTPGQGNNEQFF. DNA for the CDR3: TGTGCCAGTACGCCGGGGCAGGGGAACAATGAGCAGTTCTTC.

The chain has TRBV15 and TRBJ2-5; D not certain. The CDR3 is 14 residues long. CDR1 is LNHNV and CDR2 is YYDKDF in the germline V gene (reference sequence). The V and J ends lost 7 bases and 5 bases respectively, with 17 bases between them. CDR3 region: CATNDKGSAETQYF. CDR3 coding DNA: TGTGCCACCAATGACAAGGGTTCCGCGGAGACCCAGTACTTC.

This clonotype was observed at least ten times. The V and J genes are TRBV6-5 and TRBJ2-1, with 9 bases fitting TRBD2. CDR1 is MNHEY, CDR2 SVGAGI, per germline. The CDR3 extends over 16 amino acids. The ends lost 4 bases at V and 4 bases at J; junction bases unmatched: 8. CDR3 in amino acids: CASSLVAGDFYNEQFF. The CDR3, as DNA: TGTGCCAGCAGTTTGGTAGCGGGGGATTTTTACAATGAGCAGTTCTTC.

Ten or more counts support this clonotype. CDR3 protein: CASSTPGLAQDTQYF. CDR3 nucleotide sequence: TGTGCCAGCAGTACACCGGGACTAGCGCAAGATACGCAGTATTTT. The genes are TRBV12-3 or TRBV12-4 and TRBJ2-3; 10 bases fit TRBD2. The CDR3 has 15 residues. V lost 5 bases to trimming and J lost 5 bases; unmatched junction nucleotides: 7.

The table lists this clonotype with many counts. The chain links TRBV21-1 to TRBJ2-1. TRBV21-1 represents a pseudogene. The CDR3 runs to 13 residues. The CDR3 bases are TGTGCCAGCAGCAAAGGCCGAAACAATGAGCAGTTCTTC. This gives the protein CASSKGRNNEQFF.

The sample holds a few counts of this clonotype. The chain recombines TRBV18 with TRBJ2-1; 12 bases agree with TRBD1. The CDR3 sequence is 20 residues long. J lost 6 bases, V lost 4 bases, and 19 bases had no gene match. Germline CDR1 and CDR2: KGHSH and LQKENI. This chain's CDR3 is CASSRVLGQGADFRLNEQFF. Here the CDR3 DNA reads TGTGCCAGCTCACGTGTTCTGGGACAGGGGGCGGATTTTCGCCTCAATGAGCAGTTCTTC.

This clonotype was seen repeatedly, ten times or more. CDR3 sequence: CASSSSRSTDTQYF. The CDR3 region has the DNA TGTGCCAGCAGCTCGTCCCGGTCCACAGATACGCAGTATTTT. This chain links TRBV5-4 with TRBJ2-3; no definite D call. Germline CDR1 SGHNT, CDR2 YYREEE (reference sequence). V was trimmed by 3 bases and J by 2 bases, leaving 10 bases between them. There are 14 residues in the CDR3.

This clonotype was counted only a few times. The chain couples TRBV7-6 to TRBJ2-7; 7 nucleotides line up with TRBD2. CDR1 and CDR2 (germline): SGHVS, FNYEAQ. The length of the CDR3 is 14 residues. Germline trimming cut 7 bases from V and 4 bases from J; bases unmatched to any gene: 10. CDR3 loop: CASTPGGGNYEQYF. The DNA for the CDR3 is TGTGCCAGCACCCCAGGCGGGGGTAATTACGAGCAGTACTTC.

This clonotype has ten or more counts. The gene calls are TRBV27 and TRBJ1-1; D remains unclear. This CDR3 region has 14 residues. CDR1 and CDR2 from the germline V gene are MNHEY and SMNVEV (reference sequence). The ends were cut back, 5 bases at V and 0 bases at J, with 10 bases in the middle. Written as DNA, the CDR3 is TGTGCCAGCAGTAATTTGGGCATGAACACTGAAGCTTTCTTT. This gives the protein CASSNLGMNTEAFF.